This is a list of T cell receptor beta chains from one sample in a study of blood T cell repertoires in COVID-19. Clones were sequenced by immunoSEQ multiplex PCR, and TCRdb holds only the in-frame ones, with some missing. Here the sample spans about 14,000 clones, over 65% being singletons. Sequenced material: peripheral blood. The receptors shown here come from a human donor in a cohort sampled during active COVID-19. The CDR3 runs from the conserved cysteine through the conserved F or W. Each record gives: clone size, V gene, CDR3 length, D gene, J gene, CDR3 protein, CDR3 DNA. D genes are given only for firm matches. A row's size may be missing; if present it is once, few, many or a size class.

size: NA; V: TRBV11-3; length: 19; D: TRBD1; J: TRBJ2-3; CDR3: CASSPGTGVLAAPVDTQYF; DNA: TGTGCCAGCAGCCCGGGGACAGGGGTACTAGCGGCCCCGGTAGATACGCAGTATTTT
size: once; V: TRBV28; length: 15; D: NA; J: TRBJ2-2; CDR3: CASSLEQPNTGELFF; DNA: TGTGCCAGCAGTTTGGAACAGCCCAACACCGGGGAGCTGTTTTTT
size: NA; V: TRBV28; length: 14; D: NA; J: TRBJ1-3; CDR3: CASNDAGGGETIYF; DNA: TGTGCCAGCAACGACGCGGGGGGAGGGGAGACCATATATTTT
size: NA; V: TRBV2; length: 16; D: TRBD1; J: TRBJ1-2; CDR3: CASSEVHPRTGGRGTF; DNA: TGTGCCAGCAGTGAAGTTCACCCTCGGACAGGGGGCAGGGGGACCTTC
size: once; V: TRBV7-9; length: 15; D: NA; J: TRBJ1-4; CDR3: CASSPDGGRSEKLFF; DNA: TGTGCCAGCAGCCCCGACGGAGGCCGATCTGAAAAACTGTTTTTT
size: NA; V: TRBV29-1; length: 14; D: NA; J: TRBJ1-2; CDR3: CSVEDFRVGYGYTF; DNA: TGCAGCGTTGAAGATTTCCGGGTTGGCTATGGCTACACCTTC
size: NA; V: TRBV11-2; length: 16; D: NA; J: TRBJ2-7; CDR3: CASSSNGLSGSYEQYF; DNA: TGTGCCAGCAGCTCGAACGGCCTCTCAGGGTCCTACGAGCAGTACTTC
size: NA; V: TRBV28; length: 14; D: TRBD1; J: TRBJ1-1; CDR3: CASRPSGGNTEAFF; DNA: TGTGCCAGTCGACCTTCAGGGGGGAACACTGAAGCTTTCTTT
size: NA; V: TRBV6-5; length: 11; D: NA; J: TRBJ2-5; CDR3: CASTYYSIQYF; DNA: TGTGCCAGCACCTACTACTCGATCCAGTACTTC
size: NA; V: TRBV5-4; length: 14; D: TRBD1; J: TRBJ2-7; CDR3: CASIPADRGNEQYF; DNA: TGTGCCAGCATCCCCGCGGACAGGGGGAACGAGCAGTACTTC
size: once; V: TRBV4-2; length: 16; D: TRBD2; J: TRBJ2-1; CDR3: CASSRAEVAGYNEQFF; DNA: TGTGCCAGCAGCCGGGCAGAGGTAGCGGGGTACAATGAGCAGTTCTTC
size: NA; V: TRBV5-6; length: 15; D: TRBD2; J: TRBJ2-7; CDR3: CASSLESSGSYEQYF; DNA: TGTGCCAGCAGCTTGGAGTCTAGCGGGAGTTACGAGCAGTACTTC
size: NA; V: TRBV29-1; length: 13; D: NA; J: TRBJ2-1; CDR3: CSVDQGRRNEQFF; DNA: TGCAGCGTTGACCAGGGGCGCAGGAATGAGCAGTTCTTC
size: NA; V: TRBV6-5; length: 11; D: NA; J: TRBJ2-7; CDR3: CASRAPYEQYF; DNA: TGTGCCAGCAGAGCCCCATACGAGCAGTACTTC
size: once; V: TRBV10-3; length: 13; D: NA; J: TRBJ1-4; CDR3: CAISYSGNEKLFF; DNA: TGTGCCATCAGTTATTCAGGGAATGAAAAACTGTTTTTT
size: once; V: TRBV4-2; length: 17; D: TRBD2; J: TRBJ2-5; CDR3: CASSQDRASGREETQYF; DNA: TGTGCCAGCAGCCAAGATCGGGCTAGCGGGAGAGAGGAGACCCAGTACTTC
size: NA; V: TRBV9; length: 14; D: TRBD2; J: TRBJ2-1; CDR3: CASSVDNLRGEQFF; DNA: TGTGCCAGCAGCGTAGACAATCTGCGGGGGGAGCAGTTCTTC
size: NA; V: TRBV5-4; length: 15; D: NA; J: TRBJ1-6; CDR3: CASRVQGVIGSPLHF; DNA: TGTGCCAGCAGGGTACAGGGCGTCATAGGATCACCCCTCCACTTT
size: NA; V: TRBV28; length: 14; D: TRBD1; J: TRBJ1-5; CDR3: CASSFWTGNEPQHF; DNA: TGTGCCAGCAGTTTCTGGACAGGGAACGAGCCCCAGCATTTT
size: NA; V: TRBV2; length: 14; D: TRBD1; J: TRBJ2-3; CDR3: CASSDRVGTDTQYF; DNA: TGTGCCAGCAGCGACAGGGTCGGCACAGATACGCAGTATTTT
size: NA; V: TRBV5-6; length: 17; D: NA; J: TRBJ2-3; CDR3: CASSPETDPYSTDTQYF; DNA: TGTGCCAGCAGCCCCGAGACAGACCCCTATAGCACAGATACGCAGTATTTT
size: NA; V: TRBV28; length: 12; D: NA; J: TRBJ2-1; CDR3: CASSSVQNTQFF; DNA: TGTGCCAGCAGTTCTGTACAGAATACGCAGTTCTTC
size: NA; V: TRBV24-1; length: 16; D: TRBD1; J: TRBJ2-4; CDR3: CATSDFPRTGGNIQYF; DNA: TGTGCCACCAGTGATTTCCCTCGGACAGGGGGAAACATTCAGTACTTC
size: once; V: TRBV5-6; length: 15; D: TRBD1; J: TRBJ1-2; CDR3: CASSPTTGGGYGYTF; DNA: TGTGCCAGCAGCCCCACGACAGGGGGCGGCTATGGCTACACCTTC
size: NA; V: TRBV5-1; length: 15; D: NA; J: TRBJ2-7; CDR3: CASSLGAEPSYEQYF; DNA: TGCGCCAGCAGCTTGGGGGCAGAACCATCCTACGAGCAGTACTTC
size: NA; V: TRBV5-4; length: 12; D: NA; J: TRBJ1-2; CDR3: CASTYGNYGYTF; DNA: TGTGCCAGCACCTACGGGAACTATGGCTACACCTTC
size: NA; V: TRBV19; length: 14; D: NA; J: TRBJ2-7; CDR3: CASSQGQWSSEQYF; DNA: TGTGCCAGTAGCCAGGGACAATGGAGTTCCGAGCAGTACTTC
size: once; V: TRBV28; length: 15; D: TRBD1; J: TRBJ2-1; CDR3: CASSSYRGSYNEQFF; DNA: TGTGCCAGCAGTTCTTACAGGGGCTCCTACAATGAGCAGTTCTTC
size: NA; V: TRBV9; length: 16; D: NA; J: TRBJ1-4; CDR3: CASSAFEGATNEKLFF; DNA: TGTGCCAGCAGCGCCTTTGAGGGTGCAACTAATGAAAAACTGTTTTTT
size: few; V: TRBV28; length: 15; D: TRBD2; J: TRBJ2-1; CDR3: CASALVAGSHNEQFF; DNA: TGTGCCAGCGCCCTAGTAGCGGGGAGCCACAATGAGCAGTTCTTC
size: medium-sized; V: TRBV24-1; length: 17; D: TRBD1; J: TRBJ1-5; CDR3: CATSDSGGDDSNQPQHF; DNA: TGTGCCACCAGTGATTCAGGGGGCGATGACAGCAATCAGCCCCAGCATTTT
size: NA; V: TRBV28; length: 21; D: TRBD2; J: TRBJ2-7; CDR3: CASSLFIGGGSGTSGRAGQYF; DNA: TGTGCCAGCAGTTTATTCATAGGGGGAGGCTCCGGGACTAGCGGGAGGGCCGGGCAGTACTTC
size: NA; V: TRBV2; length: 17; D: TRBD2; J: TRBJ2-6; CDR3: CASSKLAGGPGANVLTF; DNA: TGTGCCAGCAGCAAACTAGCGGGGGGGCCTGGGGCCAACGTCCTGACTTTC
size: few; V: TRBV19; length: 15; D: NA; J: TRBJ2-7; CDR3: CATKPLGAGPYEQYF; DNA: TGTGCCACAAAGCCGCTAGGGGCAGGGCCGTACGAGCAGTACTTC
size: NA; V: TRBV7-8; length: 14; D: TRBD1; J: TRBJ1-5; CDR3: CASSLIQGDQPQHF; DNA: TGTGCCAGCAGCTTGATTCAGGGGGATCAGCCCCAGCATTTT
size: NA; V: TRBV7-7; length: 16; D: TRBD1; J: TRBJ2-2; CDR3: CASSPRTGANTGELFF; DNA: TGTGCCAGCAGCCCTCGGACAGGGGCGAACACCGGGGAGCTGTTTTTT
size: NA; V: TRBV19; length: 15; D: TRBD1; J: TRBJ2-1; CDR3: CASSVQGQGLHEQFF; DNA: TGTGCCAGTAGTGTCCAGGGACAGGGGCTTCATGAGCAGTTCTTC
size: NA; V: TRBV6-2/TRBV6-3; length: 16; D: NA; J: TRBJ2-4; CDR3: CASSYGLNLAKNIQYF; DNA: TGTGCCAGCAGTTACGGGCTCAACCTAGCCAAAAACATTCAGTACTTC
size: few; V: TRBV7-9; length: 14; D: NA; J: TRBJ2-1; CDR3: CASSRDGSRNEQFF; DNA: TGTGCCAGCAGCCGGGATGGATCCCGCAATGAGCAGTTCTTC
size: NA; V: TRBV7-2; length: 13; D: NA; J: TRBJ1-5; CDR3: CASSSTGNQPQHF; DNA: TGTGCCAGCAGTTCGACAGGCAATCAGCCCCAGCATTTT
size: NA; V: TRBV7-9; length: 14; D: TRBD2; J: TRBJ2-1; CDR3: CASTRLAGGSEQFF; DNA: TGTGCCAGCACCAGACTAGCGGGGGGGTCCGAGCAGTTCTTC
size: NA; V: TRBV6-5; length: 13; D: TRBD1; J: TRBJ2-7; CDR3: CASSYGTVYEQYF; DNA: TGTGCCAGCAGTTACGGGACAGTATACGAGCAGTACTTC
size: NA; V: TRBV5-1; length: 13; D: NA; J: TRBJ2-2; CDR3: CASSVTVTGELFF; DNA: TGCGCCAGCAGCGTCACAGTCACCGGGGAGCTGTTTTTT
size: NA; V: TRBV7-2; length: 16; D: TRBD2; J: TRBJ2-5; CDR3: CASSSYSGGPQETQYF; DNA: TGTGCCAGCAGCTCCTATAGCGGGGGGCCCCAAGAGACCCAGTACTTC
size: NA; V: TRBV13; length: 16; D: NA; J: TRBJ1-3; CDR3: CASSLYRALSGNTIYF; DNA: TGTGCCAGCAGCTTGTACAGGGCTCTCTCTGGAAACACCATATATTTT